The rows below give T cell receptor beta chains drawn from one sample of a study of early T cells in non-severe SARS-CoV-2 infection. TCRdb itself ran the 5' RACE reads through MiXCR, one entry per CDR3 protein. The top ten hold about 3% of the sample, which has some 81,000 distinct CDR3 sequences, about 15% seen once. Sequenced: whole blood. The receptors come from an adult who was a healthcare worker with PCR-confirmed SARS-CoV-2 infection or an uninfected control (not recorded which). CDR3s include the opening cysteine and the closing phenylalanine or tryptophan. A D gene is named only where the DNA matches it firmly. The size field is filled for only some rows; it gives once, few, many or a size class.

J gene: TRBJ1-5
V gene: TRBV10-2
D gene: .
clone size: .
CDR3 protein: CASSESQGQPQHF
CDR3 DNA: TGCGCCAGCAGTGAGTCCCAGGGTCAGCCCCAGCATTTT

J gene: TRBJ1-2
V gene: TRBV20-1
D gene: TRBD1
clone size: .
CDR3 protein: CSASMPGQGAGGYTF
CDR3 DNA: TGCAGTGCTAGCATGCCGGGACAGGGGGCTGGAGGCTACACCTTC

J gene: TRBJ1-2
V gene: TRBV24-1
D gene: TRBD1
clone size: .
CDR3 protein: CATSDRDRVYGYTF
CDR3 DNA: TGTGCCACCAGTGACCGGGACAGGGTATACGGCTACACCTTC

J gene: TRBJ1-5
V gene: TRBV12-5
D gene: .
clone size: few
CDR3 protein: CASGLIRTGTGNQPQHF
CDR3 DNA: TGTGCTAGTGGTTTGATACGGACGGGAACGGGCAATCAGCCCCAGCATTTT

J gene: TRBJ2-1
V gene: TRBV7-8
D gene: .
clone size: .
CDR3 protein: CASSVQNEQFF
CDR3 DNA: TGTGCCAGCAGCGTTCAGAATGAGCAGTTCTTC

J gene: TRBJ2-1
V gene: TRBV14
D gene: TRBD2
clone size: .
CDR3 protein: CASSQDPGLADNEQFF
CDR3 DNA: TGTGCCAGCAGCCAAGATCCGGGACTAGCGGACAATGAGCAGTTCTTC

J gene: TRBJ2-5
V gene: TRBV7-2
D gene: .
clone size: many
CDR3 protein: CASSYSETQYF
CDR3 DNA: TGTGCCAGCAGCTACTCGGAGACCCAGTACTTC

J gene: TRBJ2-5
V gene: TRBV9
D gene: TRBD2
clone size: few
CDR3 protein: CASSSPRGREGFSETQYF
CDR3 DNA: TGTGCCAGCAGCTCCCCGCGCGGGCGGGAGGGTTTTAGTGAGACCCAGTACTTC

J gene: TRBJ2-5
V gene: TRBV12-3/TRBV12-4
D gene: .
clone size: few
CDR3 protein: CASSLDSRETQYF
CDR3 DNA: TGTGCCAGCAGTTTGGACTCCCGAGAGACCCAGTACTTC

J gene: TRBJ2-5
V gene: TRBV29-1
D gene: .
clone size: .
CDR3 protein: CSAHRATVKETQYF
CDR3 DNA: TGCAGCGCCCATCGAGCGACAGTGAAAGAGACCCAGTACTTC

J gene: TRBJ2-1
V gene: TRBV18
D gene: .
clone size: few
CDR3 protein: CASSPGRAVGNEQFF
CDR3 DNA: TGTGCCAGCTCACCCGGCAGGGCTGTGGGAAATGAGCAGTTCTTC

J gene: TRBJ1-2
V gene: TRBV20-1
D gene: .
clone size: many
CDR3 protein: CSARGFSGYGYTF
CDR3 DNA: TGCAGTGCTAGAGGGTTCAGCGGATATGGCTACACCTTC

J gene: TRBJ1-1
V gene: TRBV12-3/TRBV12-4
D gene: .
clone size: few
CDR3 protein: CASSQTTVGNTEAFF
CDR3 DNA: TGTGCCAGCAGCCAAACGACAGTTGGGAACACTGAAGCTTTCTTT

J gene: TRBJ2-5
V gene: TRBV11-2
D gene: .
clone size: .
CDR3 protein: CASSVERGAFVTQYF
CDR3 DNA: TGTGCCAGCAGCGTAGAACGGGGGGCTTTCGTGACCCAGTACTTC

J gene: TRBJ2-5
V gene: TRBV6-2/TRBV6-3
D gene: .
clone size: many
CDR3 protein: CASNRDGGETQYF
CDR3 DNA: TGTGCCAGCAACCGGGACGGGGGAGAGACCCAGTACTTC

J gene: TRBJ2-1
V gene: TRBV3-1
D gene: TRBD2
clone size: .
CDR3 protein: CASSRQLAGAKYNEQFF
CDR3 DNA: TGTGCCAGCAGCCGTCAACTAGCGGGGGCCAAATACAATGAGCAGTTCTTC

J gene: TRBJ2-5
V gene: TRBV12-3/TRBV12-4
D gene: .
clone size: .
CDR3 protein: CASSGGRQETQYF
CDR3 DNA: TGTGCCAGTTCCGGGGGTCGGCAAGAGACCCAGTACTTC

J gene: TRBJ1-1
V gene: TRBV6-5
D gene: .
clone size: .
CDR3 protein: CASLRGGRGTEAFF
CDR3 DNA: TGTGCCAGCCTGAGAGGGGGAAGAGGGACTGAAGCTTTCTTT

J gene: TRBJ2-1
V gene: TRBV7-6
D gene: TRBD2
clone size: few
CDR3 protein: CASSLAPPSGLAGNEQFF
CDR3 DNA: TGTGCCAGCAGCTTAGCGCCCCCCAGCGGGCTAGCGGGGAATGAGCAGTTCTTC

J gene: TRBJ2-7
V gene: TRBV12-3/TRBV12-4
D gene: TRBD2
clone size: few
CDR3 protein: CASSLEIAGRVEQYF
CDR3 DNA: TGTGCCAGCAGTTTAGAAATAGCGGGAAGGGTCGAGCAGTACTTC

J gene: TRBJ2-7
V gene: TRBV11-2
D gene: TRBD2
clone size: many
CDR3 protein: CASSLSAGTSGYEQYF
CDR3 DNA: TGTGCCAGCAGCTTATCTGCCGGGACTAGCGGCTACGAGCAGTACTTC

J gene: TRBJ2-5
V gene: TRBV6-5
D gene: .
clone size: .
CDR3 protein: CASSNLGVETQYF
CDR3 DNA: TGTGCCAGCAGTAATCTAGGCGTGGAGACCCAGTACTTC

J gene: TRBJ1-1
V gene: TRBV6-5
D gene: .
clone size: .
CDR3 protein: CASSYGAGRRIEAFF
CDR3 DNA: TGTGCCAGCAGTTACGGGGCAGGGCGTAGGATTGAAGCTTTCTTT

J gene: TRBJ2-4
V gene: TRBV11-3
D gene: .
clone size: few
CDR3 protein: CASSLTWGNIQYF
CDR3 DNA: TGTGCCAGCAGCTTAACCTGGGGGAACATTCAGTACTTC

J gene: TRBJ2-1
V gene: TRBV12-3/TRBV12-4
D gene: TRBD1
clone size: .
CDR3 protein: CASKRDRIQYEQFF
CDR3 DNA: TGTGCCAGCAAACGGGACAGAATACAATACGAGCAGTTCTTC

J gene: TRBJ1-3
V gene: TRBV29-1
D gene: .
clone size: .
CDR3 protein: CSVVTPAWGIYF
CDR3 DNA: TGCAGCGTCGTCACCCCAGCTTGGGGCATATATTTT

J gene: TRBJ1-3
V gene: TRBV12-3/TRBV12-4
D gene: .
clone size: few
CDR3 protein: CASSSTASGNTIYF
CDR3 DNA: TGTGCCAGCAGTTCGACTGCTTCGGGAAACACCATATATTTT